The rows below give T cell receptor beta chains drawn from one sample of a study of identical twins. TCRdb fed the 5' RACE reads into MiXCR, producing one record per CDR3 protein. The table has about 430,000 distinct CDR3 sequences, less than 20% seen once. The material sequenced was naive T cells sorted from blood. These receptors were collected from a man in his fifties or sixties in good health. CDR3s include the opening cysteine and the closing phenylalanine or tryptophan. The D gene is left open where the match is weak. The size of a clone is reported for some rows only, either as once, few or many, or as a class for expanded clones.

>TRBJ2-7|NA|few|TRBV21-1
TGTGCCAGCAGCAAAGGGAATCTGGCAGGGGGCAAAGAAAACTACGAGCAGTACTTC
CASSKGNLAGGKENYEQYF
>TRBJ1-2|NA|NA|TRBV6-1
TGTGCCAGCAGCGCAGACGGGAACTATGGCTACACCTTC
CASSADGNYGYTF
>TRBJ1-1|NA|many|TRBV28
TGTGCCAGCAGTACGATGACTGAAGCTTTCTTT
CASSTMTEAFF
>TRBJ2-7|NA|many|TRBV25-1
TGTGCCACTACGGGACACTTCTACGAGCAGTACTTC
CATTGHFYEQYF
>TRBJ2-3|NA|NA|TRBV7-8
TGTGCCAGCAGCCCGGGGGTCGCAGATACGCAGTATTTT
CASSPGVADTQYF
>TRBJ2-5|TRBD1|once|TRBV4-3
TGCGCCAGCAGCCAAGAGAACAGGGGGCGCGGAGAGACCCAGTACTTC
CASSQENRGRGETQYF
>TRBJ2-3|NA|NA|TRBV6-2/TRBV6-3
TGTGCCAGCAGTTTCGGGCAAGGACCTAGCACAGATACGCAGTATTTT
CASSFGQGPSTDTQYF
>TRBJ2-5|NA|NA|TRBV24-1
TGTGCCACCAGTGATCCCCTTCTTGGGGGGAACCAAGAGACCCAGTACTTC
CATSDPLLGGNQETQYF
>TRBJ2-7|NA|few|TRBV7-2
TGTGCCAGCAGCTACGACAGATCATCCTACGAGCAGTACTTC
CASSYDRSSYEQYF
>TRBJ2-2|NA|few|TRBV4-3
TGCGCCAGCAGCCAAGGGGTGACAGGTCCCGGGGAGCTGTTTTTT
CASSQGVTGPGELFF
>TRBJ2-7|TRBD1|NA|TRBV6-2/TRBV6-3
TGTGCCAGCAGTCCGAGGGACAGGGGTATCGACGAGCAGTACTTC
CASSPRDRGIDEQYF
>TRBJ1-2|NA|NA|TRBV7-8
TGTGCCAGCAGCCCAGCGGGGGTGAACTATGGCTACACCTTC
CASSPAGVNYGYTF
>TRBJ1-1|TRBD1|NA|TRBV6-2/TRBV6-3
TGTGCCAGCAGTTACACGGACAGGGACACTGAAGCTTTCTTT
CASSYTDRDTEAFF
>TRBJ1-5|NA|NA|TRBV6-2/TRBV6-3
TGTGCCAGCAGCATAACAGGACTTGGGTATCAGCCCCAGCATTTT
CASSITGLGYQPQHF
>TRBJ1-1|NA|NA|TRBV7-2
TGTGCCAGCAGCCCAGGGACCTCGAACACTGAAGCTTTCTTT
CASSPGTSNTEAFF
>TRBJ1-1|NA|few|TRBV6-5
TGTGCCAGCAAGGGTGGGGGGATGGCTTTCTTT
CASKGGGMAFF
>TRBJ2-5|TRBD2|NA|TRBV5-1
TGCGCCAGCAGCTTCGGGACTAGCGGGAGAGAGACCCAGTACTTC
CASSFGTSGRETQYF
>TRBJ2-6|TRBD1|NA|TRBV5-1
TGCGCCAGCAGCACCCCCGTGGGACAGGGAGACTCTGGGGCCAACGTCCTGACTTTC
CASSTPVGQGDSGANVLTF
>TRBJ2-7|NA|NA|TRBV7-3
TGTGCCAGCAGCCCAGCTCCGGGCGGGGGCAAGGGTGCCGAGCAGTACTTC
CASSPAPGGGKGAEQYF
>TRBJ2-2|NA|many|TRBV11-2
TGTGCCAGCAGCCCTATCCGGTATCTGAAAGGACACACCGGGGAGCTGTTTTTT
CASSPIRYLKGHTGELFF
>TRBJ2-3|TRBD1|many|TRBV5-1
TGCGCCAGCAGGCCTACGCTGGGACAGTCCACAGATACGCAGTATTTT
CASRPTLGQSTDTQYF
>TRBJ2-2|TRBD2|few|TRBV6-1
TGTGCCAGCAGCCCCCGGACTAGCAGAACCGGGGAGCTGTTTTTT
CASSPRTSRTGELFF
>TRBJ1-1|TRBD1|NA|TRBV6-2/TRBV6-3
TGTGCCAGCAATACAGGGGGTAGGTACACTGAAGCTTTCTTT
CASNTGGRYTEAFF
>TRBJ1-1|NA|NA|TRBV6-5
TGTGCCAGCAGTTACTACGGGGAATGGGACACTGAAGCTTTCTTT
CASSYYGEWDTEAFF
>TRBJ2-7|NA|many|TRBV10-3
TGTGCCATCAGTGAGTCAGGGGACAACCACGAGCAGTACTTC
CAISESGDNHEQYF
>TRBJ2-3|NA|NA|TRBV20-1
TGCAGTGCGACCAAAGTAGGAGATACGCAGTATTTT
CSATKVGDTQYF
>TRBJ2-7|TRBD2|NA|TRBV27
TGTGCCAGCAGCCCAATAGCGGGAAGGAGCTCCTACGAGCAGTACTTC
CASSPIAGRSSYEQYF
>TRBJ1-4|TRBD1|few|TRBV10-3
TGTGCCATCAGTGGGACAGGGAAGGCTAATGAAAAACTGTTTTTT
CAISGTGKANEKLFF
>TRBJ2-6|NA|few|TRBV20-1
TGCAGTGCTATAGAGGAAAATGGGGCCAACGTCCTGACTTTC
CSAIEENGANVLTF
>TRBJ1-2|NA|NA|TRBV7-9
TGTGCCAGCTTTGGGGACCGGGTCGAAAACTATGGCTACACCTTC
CASFGDRVENYGYTF
>TRBJ2-2|NA|few|TRBV2
TGTGCCAGCAGAGACACAGGGATCGGGGAGCTGTTTTTT
CASRDTGIGELFF
>TRBJ1-6|TRBD1|many|TRBV27
TGTGCCAGCAGTTTGACAGGGGTCTATAATTCACCCCTCCACTTT
CASSLTGVYNSPLHF
>TRBJ2-1|TRBD2|NA|TRBV9
TGTGCCAGCAGCGTAGGAGGGACTAGCGGGGGGGCCAAGCAGTTCTTC
CASSVGGTSGGAKQFF
>TRBJ2-7|NA|NA|TRBV20-1
TGCAGTGCTAGGCCCGGGACAAACTACGAGCAGTACTTC
CSARPGTNYEQYF
>TRBJ1-1|NA|few|TRBV11-2
TGTGCCAGCAGCTTAGCGTTTGGAGCTTTCTTT
CASSLAFGAFF
>TRBJ1-1|TRBD1|few|TRBV5-1
TGCGCCAGCAGCTGGGGACAGGGTGCGGACACTGAAGCTTTCTTT
CASSWGQGADTEAFF
>TRBJ2-1|NA|few|TRBV9
TGTGCCAGCAGCTTCACCGGGACCATGAATGAGCAGTTCTTC
CASSFTGTMNEQFF
>TRBJ2-1|NA|many|TRBV20-1
TGCAGTGCTAGGGCAGGGGGGACGAAGTTCTTC
CSARAGGTKFF
>TRBJ2-1|NA|many|TRBV27
TGTGCCAGCAGTTTAGGACCGACCTACAATGAGCAGTTCTTC
CASSLGPTYNEQFF
>TRBJ2-3|NA|NA|TRBV6-4
TGTGCCAGCAGTGACTCTATAGGGATTAGCACAGATACGCAGTATTTT
CASSDSIGISTDTQYF
>TRBJ2-5|NA|NA|TRBV11-2
TGTGCCAGCAGCGACCGGGTAGTCGAGACCCAGTACTTC
CASSDRVVETQYF
>TRBJ2-1|TRBD1|NA|TRBV28
TGTGCCAGCAGTGGAGGGGACAGGGTCTACAATGAGCAGTTCTTC
CASSGGDRVYNEQFF
>TRBJ2-7|NA|NA|TRBV28
TGTGCCAGTTGTTTCGGACACATCGCTGCCGAGCAGTACTTC
CASCFGHIAAEQYF
>TRBJ1-1|NA|NA|TRBV3-1
TGTGCCAGCAGCCAGGGGGGGAGCGACCTGAACACTGAAGCTTTCTTT
CASSQGGSDLNTEAFF
>TRBJ2-7|NA|NA|TRBV6-5
TGTGCCAGCAGTTACACCATGACCTGGGCCTACGAGCAGTACTTC
CASSYTMTWAYEQYF
>TRBJ2-7|TRBD2|NA|TRBV20-1
TGCAGTGCTAGAGACGGGAGGGGGTACGAGCAGTACTTC
CSARDGRGYEQYF
>TRBJ1-6|TRBD1|many|TRBV4-1
TGCGCCAGCAGCCAAGTCCGGGACAGCTCTTCACCCCTCCACTTT
CASSQVRDSSSPLHF
>TRBJ2-1|NA|NA|TRBV9
TGTGCCAGCAGCGTCCATCCGAGCAGAAACAATGAGCAGTTCTTC
CASSVHPSRNNEQFF
>TRBJ2-2|TRBD1|NA|TRBV27
TGTGCCAGCAGTTCGAAACAGGGGCCACACACCGGGGAGCTGTTTTTT
CASSSKQGPHTGELFF
>TRBJ2-7|TRBD1|few|TRBV7-9
TGTGCCAGCAGCTTAGCGGACAGGGGGCCCTACGAGCAGTACTTC
CASSLADRGPYEQYF
>TRBJ2-7|TRBD1|many|TRBV4-3
TGCGCCAGCAGCCAAGGAACCGGGACAGGGGTCGAGCAGTACTTC
CASSQGTGTGVEQYF
>TRBJ1-2|NA|many|TRBV5-1
TGCGCCAGCAGCCCGGCGGTAGGCACCTCTCGCTTTGGCTACACCTTC
CASSPAVGTSRFGYTF
>TRBJ1-1|NA|many|TRBV29-1
TGCAGCGTACTTCGGAAGAACACTGAAGCTTTCTTT
CSVLRKNTEAFF
>TRBJ2-7|NA|NA|TRBV11-2
TGTGCCAGCAGCTTAGGGCGGGCGGCGGAGCAGTACTTC
CASSLGRAAEQYF
>TRBJ1-2|NA|NA|TRBV12-3/TRBV12-4
TGTGCCAGCAGTTGGGCCGGGACCCATGGCTACACCTTC
CASSWAGTHGYTF
>TRBJ2-1|TRBD1|many|TRBV6-2/TRBV6-3
TGTGCCAGCCTCAACAGGGGAGCCTACAATGAGCAGTTCTTC
CASLNRGAYNEQFF
>TRBJ2-7|TRBD1|NA|TRBV6-1
TGTGCCAGCAGTGAAATCGGACAGGTCTACGAGCAGTACTTC
CASSEIGQVYEQYF
>TRBJ2-1|TRBD2|NA|TRBV7-2
TGTGCCAGCAGCTCCTCATACACTAGCGGGGAGTTCTTC
CASSSSYTSGEFF
>TRBJ2-1|TRBD2|NA|TRBV5-1
TGCGCCAGCAGCCGGGGGACTAGCGGATCGTACAATGAGCAGTTCTTC
CASSRGTSGSYNEQFF